This TCR beta chain was sequenced in a study of blood T cells in healthy people across ages. General study points: Using unsorted PBMCs precluded a conclusive naive versus antigen-experienced comparison. Higher diversity and more naive CD4+ cells were features of long-lived donors, compared to aged donors.

To note about this clonotype: No antigen is known for it.

CDR1 and CDR2 (germline): DFQATT, SNEGSKA (reference sequence). The CDR3 is 17 amino acids. Every participating donor contributed roughly 9.6 milliliters of peripheral blood through a draw. Sample-barcoded 5' priming and a J-beta primer mix drove a second PCR of roughly 6 to 12 cycles. TCRdb ran MiXCR on the 5' RACE reads and lists one entry per CDR3 protein. The sample yields hundreds of thousands of distinct CDR3 sequences, around 48% seen once. The chain recombines TRBV20-1 with TRBJ2-5; 9 nucleotides align to TRBD1. The tail of the sequence fits TRBJ2-7 better, so the J call may be wrong. The clonotype comes from a woman in her sixties in good health. The sample taken for sequencing was blood. CDR3 coding DNA: TGCAGTGCTATACCCACAACCTGGGACAGGGAACATCGCGAGCAGTACTTC. Encoded protein: CSAIPTTWDREHREQYF.